The 23 T cell receptor beta chains presented below share a single source sample, sequenced in a study of cytomegalovirus exposure and HLA in healthy donors. It was with 60 Vbeta and 13 Jbeta primers that the PCR ran. Here immunoSEQ multiplex PCR was the method, and the copy in TCRdb shows in-frame clones only, minus some. The sample has around 150,000 clones, 80% seen once. Material: PBMCs. These TCRs come from a young man in good health and CMV-seronegative.

The gene calls are TRBV5-1 and TRBJ2-4, with 11 bases fitting TRBD1. The germline gives CDR1 SGHRS, CDR2 YFSETQ. V lost 0 bases to trimming and J lost 2 bases; unmatched junction nucleotides: 4. CDR3 size: 17 residues. CDR3 bases: TGCGCCAGCAGCTTGGCCGGGACAGGGGGTTCCAAAAACATTCAGTACTTC. This codes for CASSLAGTGGSKNIQYF.

The J gene is TRBJ1-5, the V gene TRBV7-2; D remains unclear. Germline-derived CDR1 and CDR2 are SGHTA and FQGNSA. This CDR3 spans 13 amino acids. V was cut by 5 bases and J by 6 bases, with 11 bases left in between. CDR3 loop: CASSPRTFQPQHF. CDR3 DNA sequence: TGTGCCAGCAGCCCTCGGACTTTTCAGCCCCAGCATTTT.

This chain uses TRBV9 with TRBJ2-7, with 12 bases lining up with TRBD2. The V and J ends lost 3 bases and 7 bases, in that order; junction bases with no gene match: 8. The CDR3 runs 15 residues. Germline CDR1 is SGDLS and CDR2 is YYNGEE. This CDR3 reads CASSARLAGVREQYF. CDR3 bases: TGTGCCAGCAGCGCAAGACTAGCGGGAGTTAGAGAGCAGTACTTC.

The chain employs TRBV7-2 and TRBJ2-7, with TRBD2 matching over 7 bases. The V gene end was trimmed by 5 bases and the J gene end by 4 bases; junction bases not matched to a gene: 8. Per the germline V gene, CDR1 is SGHTA and CDR2 is FQGNSA. The CDR3 loop spans 14 amino acids. CDR3: CASSTGTTFYEQYF. The DNA of the CDR3 is TGTGCCAGCAGCACCGGGACTACCTTTTACGAGCAGTACTTC.

The CDR3 is CASSRRGVAGGRTDTQYF. In DNA form, the CDR3 reads TGTGCCAGCAGCCGTCGGGGGGTAGCGGGAGGACGCACAGATACGCAGTATTTT. The V and J genes are TRBV21-1 and TRBJ2-3; TRBD2 is taken as the D call from the table, unchecked against the DNA. TRBV21-1 is designated a pseudogene. This CDR3 spans 18 amino acids.

The rearrangement joins TRBV7-9 to TRBJ2-7; D call uncertain. The V gene lost 5 bases and the J gene lost 2 bases, with 16 bases spanning the gap. The CDR3 runs to 15 residues. Germline lookup yields CDR1 SEHNR and CDR2 FQNEAQ (reference sequence). CDR3: CASSPPPWSTYEQYF. Written as DNA, the CDR3 is TGTGCCAGCAGCCCTCCTCCGTGGAGCACCTACGAGCAGTACTTC.

This chain links TRBV28 with TRBJ1-2; the D is unclear. V was shortened by 3 bases and J by 3 bases, with 8 bases between the two germline ends. Germline CDR1 reads MDHEN; CDR2 reads SYDVKM. The CDR3 is 13 amino acids. CDR3 residues: CASSFGQYYGYTF. CDR3 DNA: TGTGCCAGCAGTTTTGGGCAGTACTATGGCTACACCTTC.

The chain combines TRBV18 with TRBJ2-7, with D possibly matching TRBD2 (6 bases). The germline gives CDR1 KGHSH, CDR2 LQKENI. CDR3 length: 12 residues. Trimming shortened V by 3 bases and J by 6 bases, and 9 bases separated the two germline ends. The CDR3 spells CASSPLGGEQYF. CDR3 nucleotides: TGTGCCAGCTCACCTTTGGGAGGCGAGCAGTACTTC. Using reference TRBV18 and TRBJ2-7 for the parts outside the CDR3, the full variable domain is NAGVMQNPRHLVRRRGQEARLRCSPMKGHSHVYWYRQLPEEGLKFMVYLQKENIIDESGMPKERFSAEFPKEGPSILRIQQVVRGDSAAYFCASSPLGGEQYFGPGTRLTVT.

This chain links TRBV28 with TRBJ2-5; D may be TRBD1 (6 bases). The CDR3 totals 16 residues. CDR1 and CDR2 from the germline V gene are MDHEN and SYDVKM. Trimming shortened V by 2 bases and J by 3 bases, and 16 bases separated the two germline ends. The CDR3 sequence: CASSLRGIASEETQYF. CDR3 coding DNA: TGTGCCAGCAGTTTAAGGGGGATTGCTTCAGAAGAGACCCAGTACTTC.

The CDR3 loop is CAWRPTGGRDQPQHF. The DNA of the CDR3 is TGTGCCTGGAGACCGACAGGGGGCAGGGATCAGCCCCAGCATTTT. The chain combines TRBV30 with TRBJ1-5; 10 bases align to TRBD1. The V segment lost 3 bases and the J segment 5 bases; nucleotides outside the gene matches: 7. Germline CDR1 and CDR2: GTSNPN and SVGIG (reference sequence). CDR3 size: 15 residues.

The chain links TRBV5-6 to TRBJ1-1; D is unresolved. The CDR3 runs to 12 residues. Germline lookup yields CDR1 SGHDT and CDR2 YYEEEE. V was pared by 0 bases and J by 7 bases, with 7 bases between. CDR3 bases: TGTGCCAGCAGCTTGGGACACGATGAAGCTTTCTTT. Its protein is CASSLGHDEAFF.

This chain uses TRBV19 with TRBJ2-1, with a possible D match to TRBD2 (5 bases). The CDR3 runs to 11 residues. The V gene's germline CDR1 is LNHDA and CDR2 SQIVND (reference sequence). V lost 7 bases to trimming and J lost 13 bases, with 14 bases between them. CDR3 residues: CASNEGVIQFF. The CDR3 DNA follows: TGTGCCAGTAATGAGGGAGTCATTCAGTTCTTC.

The chain couples TRBV5-4 to TRBJ2-7, with 8 bases that match TRBD1. The CDR3 is 14 residues long. The V gene's germline CDR1 is SGHNT and CDR2 YYREEE (reference sequence). The ends lost 2 bases at V and 2 bases at J; junction bases unmatched: 3. CDR3 loop: CASSFDRGPYEQYF. DNA of the CDR3: TGTGCCAGCAGCTTTGACAGGGGACCCTACGAGCAGTACTTC.

V gene TRBV7-2 combines with J gene TRBJ2-2, with a possible D match to TRBD1 (7 bases). Germline V gene sequence: CDR1 SGHTA, CDR2 FQGNSA. V lost 6 bases to trimming and J lost 6 bases, with 11 bases between them. The CDR3 consists of 13 residues. In DNA, the CDR3 is TGTGCCAGCAGGCAGGGGGGCGCCGGGGAGCTGTTTTTT. Protein sequence: CASRQGGAGELFF.

This clone was counted once. The chain carries TRBV28 and TRBJ1-5; 9 nucleotides match TRBD1. V lost 10 bases to trimming and J lost 3 bases; unmatched junction nucleotides: 7. This CDR3 region has 14 residues. The germline gives CDR1 MDHEN, CDR2 SYDVKM. The CDR3 spells CATDRGDLNQPQHF. For the CDR3, the DNA is TGTGCCACCGACAGGGGGGATCTCAATCAGCCCCAGCATTTT.

The gene calls are TRBV7-6 and TRBJ2-5; D may be TRBD1 (5 bases). Germline CDR1 reads SGHVS; CDR2 reads FNYEAQ. With 1 base removed from V and 1 base from J, the gap between germline ends came to 10 bases. CDR3 length: 15 residues. CDR3 DNA: TGTGCCAGCAGCTTAGGGTGGGGCAGCCAAGAGACCCAGTACTTC. It is translated as CASSLGWGSQETQYF.

This clone showed up just a few times. The J gene is TRBJ1-4, the V gene TRBV6-1; tentatively, D is TRBD1 (6 bases). V was clipped by 5 bases and J by 5 bases, with 12 bases between them. Germline CDR1 and CDR2: MNHNS and SASEGT. The CDR3 sequence is 14 residues long. CDR3 sequence (DNA): TGTGCCAGCAGTTGGGGGCTCGGAAATGAAAAACTGTTTTTT. Its translation: CASSWGLGNEKLFF.

The chain links TRBV7-9 to TRBJ1-5; a weak D match, TRBD1 (5 bases). The V end lost 5 bases, the J end lost 5 bases, and 7 bases lay between the germline ends. The length of the CDR3 is 12 residues. Germline assignment: CDR1 SEHNR and CDR2 FQNEAQ (reference sequence). CDR3 loop: CASSQGDQPQHF. In DNA form, the CDR3 reads TGTGCCAGCAGCCAAGGGGATCAGCCCCAGCATTTT.

This rearrangement joins TRBV7-9 to TRBJ2-5; D unclear. This CDR3 contains 15 residues. Trimming shortened V by 4 bases and J by 5 bases, and 17 bases separated the two germline ends. CDR1 and CDR2 (germline): SEHNR, FQNEAQ (reference sequence). This chain's CDR3 is CASSSSPAGWETQYF. The CDR3 nucleotides are TGTGCCAGCAGCTCTAGTCCAGCCGGGTGGGAGACCCAGTACTTC.

The gene calls are TRBV19 and TRBJ2-2; D unclear. V lost 3 bases to trimming and J lost 6 bases, with 11 bases between them. In germline, CDR1 is LNHDA, CDR2 SQIVND (reference sequence). This CDR3 has 14 residues. CDR3 in DNA: TGTGCCAGTAGTATCCGGCGGATGGCCGGGGAGCTGTTTTTT. Amino acids: CASSIRRMAGELFF.

The V gene is TRBV5-5, the J gene TRBJ1-2; 10 nucleotides match TRBD1. Germline CDR1 and CDR2: SGHKS and YYEKEE (reference sequence). The CDR3 has 13 amino acids. Germline trimming cut 4 bases from V and 8 bases from J; bases unmatched to any gene: 5. CDR3 in amino acids: CASSGGQGIGYTF. The CDR3 DNA reads TGTGCCAGCAGCGGGGGACAGGGGATCGGCTACACCTTC.

This clone was picked up one time. The V and J genes are TRBV2 and TRBJ1-5; no firm D call. Looked up from germline, CDR1 is SNHLY and CDR2 is FYNNEI. The CDR3 length is 17 residues. The germline V and J ends were trimmed by 6 bases and 7 bases, with 25 bases remaining between them. The CDR3 coding sequence is TGTGCCAGCAGGGGCCCGTTTGGAGGTGACCCCAACCAGCCCCAGCATTTT. This sequence encodes CASRGPFGGDPNQPQHF.

This clone appeared a few times. The V and J genes are TRBV4-3 and TRBJ2-5, with TRBD1 matching 9 bases. The closer fit of TRBJ2-7 to the DNA end suggests the J call may be wrong. This CDR3 is 14 amino acids long. The V gene's germline CDR1 is LGHNA and CDR2 YSLEER. CDR3 sequence: CASSQARTGAEQYF. The DNA for the CDR3 is TGCGCCAGCAGCCAAGCCCGGACAGGGGCCGAGCAGTACTTC.